Listed here are 9 T cell receptor beta chains from one sample, sequenced in a study of cytomegalovirus exposure and HLA in healthy donors. Primers included in the PCR were 60 Vbeta and 13 Jbeta primers. The protocol was immunoSEQ multiplex PCR, while the TCRdb copy is restricted to in-frame clones and leaves out a portion. The table lists over 200,000 clones, about four fifths of them singletons. Sequencing used PBMCs. These receptors were taken from a man aged 40-49 years in good health and CMV-seropositive.

This rearrangement joins TRBV27 to TRBJ2-7; possible D gene TRBD1, 8 bases. This CDR3 spans 15 amino acids. Germline V gives CDR1 MNHEY, CDR2 SMNVEV (reference sequence). V shed 2 bases and J shed 3 bases, with 14 bases lying between them. This chain's CDR3 is CASSLSGTGFYEQYF. In DNA, the CDR3 is TGTGCCAGCAGTTTAAGCGGGACAGGTTTCTACGAGCAGTACTTC.

CDR3 sequence (DNA): TGCGCCAGCAAGGACAGGGGAGGATATGGCTACACCTTC. This sequence encodes CASKDRGGYGYTF. V is TRBV5-1 and J is TRBJ1-2; 9 nucleotides align to TRBD1. CDR3 length equals 13 residues. Per the germline V gene, CDR1 is SGHRS and CDR2 is YFSETQ. Trimming at V came to 6 bases and at J to 5 bases, leaving 5 bases not matched to a gene.

J is TRBJ2-7 and V is TRBV7-9, with 7 nucleotides matching TRBD2. Germline CDR1 reads SEHNR; CDR2 reads FQNEAQ (reference sequence). The CDR3 consists of 15 residues. CDR3 in DNA: TGTTCCAGCAGCGTATCGGGGGGAAGCTCCTACGAGCAGTACGTC. This encodes CSSSVSGGSSYEQYV.

The chain recombines TRBV6-5 with TRBJ1-1; 8 nucleotides match TRBD1. The junction had 5 bases not matched to a gene; V was cut back by 6 bases and J by 11 bases. The germline V gene has CDR1 MNHEY and CDR2 SVGAGI. This CDR3 comprises 11 residues. CDR3 nucleotides: TGTGCCAGCAGAACGGACAGGGTGGCTTTCTTT. Translating gives CASRTDRVAFF.

There are a few counts of this clone. The gene calls are TRBV5-1 and TRBJ1-2, with TRBD1 matching 8 bases. With V trimmed by 0 bases and J by 4 bases, 2 bases remained unmatched. Per germline, CDR1 SGHRS and CDR2 YFSETQ. CDR3 size: 14 residues. This CDR3 is CASSLDRGAYGYTF. CDR3 DNA sequence: TGCGCCAGCAGCTTGGACAGGGGGGCCTATGGCTACACCTTC.

The chain employs TRBV5-4 and TRBJ2-7, with a possible D match to TRBD1 (5 bases). V shed 1 base and J shed 4 bases, with 12 bases lying between them. Germline lookup yields CDR1 SGHNT and CDR2 YYREEE (reference sequence). The CDR3 length is 14 residues. CDR3 DNA: TGTGCCAGCAGCTTGAGCTGGCAGGGATACGAGCAGTACTTC. Translated, it gives CASSLSWQGYEQYF.

In this sample, this clone turned up once. CDR3 bases: TGTGCCAGCAGCACCTCAGGGGAGAGAGAAAAACTGTTTTTT. This codes for CASSTSGEREKLFF. The chain carries TRBV5-6 and TRBJ1-4; TRBD1 is a possible D gene (6 bases). CDR1 is SGHDT, CDR2 YYEEEE, per germline. This CDR3 spans 14 amino acids. V was clipped by 4 bases and J by 8 bases, with 15 bases between them.

In this sample, this clone turned up a few times. CDR3 protein: CASSLGLVLTDTQYF. The CDR3 DNA reads TGTGCCAGCAGCTTAGGGCTGGTGCTGACAGATACGCAGTATTTT. This chain links TRBV7-2 with TRBJ2-3; D ambiguous. The germline V and J ends were trimmed by 1 base and 3 bases, with 11 bases remaining between them. This CDR3 contains 15 residues. Germline values: CDR1 SGHTA, CDR2 FQGNSA.

J is TRBJ2-2 and V is TRBV14, with 7 bases fitting TRBD2. V lost 8 bases to trimming and J lost 0 bases; unmatched junction nucleotides: 9. The CDR3 totals 16 residues. The V gene's germline CDR1 is SGHDN and CDR2 FVKESK. The chain's CDR3 is CASAPRGLTNTGELFF. In DNA, the CDR3 is TGTGCCAGCGCGCCGCGGGGACTAACGAACACCGGGGAGCTGTTTTTT. Full variable domain (rest looked up from reference TRBV14 and TRBJ2-2): EAGVTQFPSHSVIEKGQTVTLRCDPISGHDNLYWYRRVMGKEIKFLLHFVKESKQDESGMPNNRFLAERTGGTYSTLKVQPAELEDSGVYFCASAPRGLTNTGELFFGEGSRLTVL.